The T cell receptor beta chain described here comes from a study of blood T cells in healthy people across ages. V was pared by 6 bases and J by 6 bases, with 16 bases between. The CDR3 is 14 amino acids. Then a second PCR, running roughly 6 to 11 cycles, was carried out with a sample-barcoded 5' primer and a J-beta primer mix. The template-switch adaptor, which had 12 random nucleotides, put a tag on each cDNA molecule. TCRdb reanalysed the 5' RACE reads using MiXCR and keeps one entry per CDR3 protein. The sample includes about 760,000 distinct CDR3 sequences, around 25% seen only once; the top ten take under 9.5%. This sample also appeared in a second study, on T cells of mothers and their children.

Sequenced sample: blood. The chain has TRBV12-3 or TRBV12-4 and TRBJ2-3; no firm D call. The clonotype comes from a boy younger than 18 in good health. This chain's CDR3 is CASRPRQGWDTQYF. CDR3 nucleotide sequence: TGTGCCAGCAGACCCCGCCAAGGATGGGATACGCAGTATTTT.